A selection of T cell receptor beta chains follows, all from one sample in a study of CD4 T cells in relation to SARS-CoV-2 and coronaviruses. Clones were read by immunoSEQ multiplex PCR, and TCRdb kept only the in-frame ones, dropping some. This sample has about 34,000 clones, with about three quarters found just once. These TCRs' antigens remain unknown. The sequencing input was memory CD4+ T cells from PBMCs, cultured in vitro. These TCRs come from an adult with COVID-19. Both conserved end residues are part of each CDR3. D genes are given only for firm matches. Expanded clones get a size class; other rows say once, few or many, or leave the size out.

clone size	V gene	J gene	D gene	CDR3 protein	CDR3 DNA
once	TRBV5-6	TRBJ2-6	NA	CASSSVFSGANVLTF	TGTGCCAGCAGCTCCGTGTTCTCTGGGGCCAACGTCCTGACTTTC
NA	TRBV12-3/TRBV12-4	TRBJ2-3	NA	CEFCSLDTQYF	TGTGAGTTCTGCTCACTAGATACGCAGTATTTT
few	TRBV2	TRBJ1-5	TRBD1	CASSVRDSVYRGPQHF	TGTGCCAGCAGTGTCCGGGACAGCGTATATAGAGGTCCCCAGCATTTT
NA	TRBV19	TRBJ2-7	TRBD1	CASSKKGRTGGRVSYEQYF	TGTGCCAGTAGTAAGAAGGGGAGGACAGGGGGCCGGGTATCCTACGAGCAGTACTTC
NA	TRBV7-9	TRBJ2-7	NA	CASSSWTSRSYEQYF	TGTGCCAGCAGCTCCTGGACTTCGAGGTCCTACGAGCAGTACTTC
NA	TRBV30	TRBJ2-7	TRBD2	CACDQWGGYEQYF	TGTGCCTGTGATCAATGGGGGGGCTACGAGCAGTACTTC
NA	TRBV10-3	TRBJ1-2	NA	CAISDSGSYGYTF	TGTGCCATCAGTGACAGCGGATCCTATGGCTACACCTTC
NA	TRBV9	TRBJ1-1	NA	CASSLGRLNTEAFF	TGTGCCAGCAGCCTCGGACGGCTGAACACTGAAGCTTTCTTT
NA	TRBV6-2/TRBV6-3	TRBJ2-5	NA	CASSSTGDVRETQYF	TGTGCCAGCAGTTCGACAGGTGATGTGAGGGAGACCCAGTACTTC
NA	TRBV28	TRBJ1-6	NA	CASSPNLDSSYNSPLHF	TGTGCCAGCAGTCCTAACCTTGACAGCTCCTATAATTCACCCCTCCACTTT
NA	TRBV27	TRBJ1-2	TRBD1	CASSWDRGYFGYTF	TGTGCCAGCAGTTGGGACAGGGGATACTTCGGCTACACCTTC
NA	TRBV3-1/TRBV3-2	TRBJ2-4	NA	CASSQDPFLAWSAKNIQYF	TGTGCCAGCAGCCAAGATCCTTTCCTGGCGTGGTCGGCCAAAAACATTCAGTACTTC
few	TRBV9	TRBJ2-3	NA	CASSGNTDTQYF	TGTGCCAGCAGCGGGAACACAGATACGCAGTATTTT
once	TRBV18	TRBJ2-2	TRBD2	CASSPDAGGTGELFF	TGTGCCAGCTCACCAGACGCGGGAGGGACCGGGGAGCTGTTTTTT
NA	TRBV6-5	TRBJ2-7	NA	CASTGSRSSYEQYF	TGTGCCAGCACCGGATCGAGGAGCTCCTACGAGCAGTACTTC
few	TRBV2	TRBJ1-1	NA	CASRERGMRAFF	TGTGCCAGCAGGGAAAGGGGTATGAGGGCTTTCTTT
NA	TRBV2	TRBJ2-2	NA	CASSEALPTGELFF	TGTGCCAGCAGTGAAGCACTGCCAACCGGGGAGCTGTTTTTT
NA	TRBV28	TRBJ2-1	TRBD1	CASTHGQALSNEQFF	TGTGCCAGCACCCATGGACAGGCGCTGAGCAATGAGCAGTTCTTC
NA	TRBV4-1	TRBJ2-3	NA	CASSHPLGPSTDTQYF	TGCGCCAGCAGCCACCCCCTCGGACCTAGCACAGATACGCAGTATTTT
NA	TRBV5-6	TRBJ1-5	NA	CASSLGGIGNQPQHF	TGTGCCAGCAGCTTGGGAGGGATTGGCAATCAGCCCCAGCATTTT
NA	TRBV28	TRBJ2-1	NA	CASSLGPSWEQFF	TGTGCCAGCAGTTTGGGGCCCTCCTGGGAGCAGTTCTTC
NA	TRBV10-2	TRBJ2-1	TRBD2	CASSEPREATSSYNEQFF	TGCGCCAGCAGTGAGCCACGGGAGGCTACGAGCTCCTACAATGAGCAGTTCTTC
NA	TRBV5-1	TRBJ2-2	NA	CASSSSGELFF	TGCGCCAGCAGCTCATCCGGGGAGCTGTTTTTT
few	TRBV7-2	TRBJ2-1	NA	CASSLDWRQVNEQFF	TGTGCCAGCAGCTTAGACTGGCGACAGGTCAATGAGCAGTTCTTC
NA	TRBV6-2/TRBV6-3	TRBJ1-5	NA	CASSRGNSNQPQHF	TGTGCCAGCAGTCGTGGGAATAGCAATCAGCCCCAGCATTTT
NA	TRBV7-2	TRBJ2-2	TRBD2	CASSSSGLASGELFF	TGTGCCAGCAGCTCGTCGGGACTAGCTTCCGGGGAGCTGTTTTTT
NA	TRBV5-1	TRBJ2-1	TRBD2	CASSSETSGPQFF	TGCGCCAGCAGCTCAGAGACTAGCGGGCCCCAGTTCTTC
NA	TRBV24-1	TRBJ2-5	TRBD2	CATSDQGLAGHQETQYF	TGTGCCACCAGTGACCAAGGACTAGCGGGCCATCAAGAGACCCAGTACTTC
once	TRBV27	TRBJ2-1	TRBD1	CASSPGTGGYNEQFF	TGTGCCAGCAGTCCCGGGACAGGGGGTTACAATGAGCAGTTCTTC
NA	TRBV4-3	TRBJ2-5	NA	CASSPRVRGETQYF	TGCGCCAGCAGCCCGAGGGTGAGGGGAGAGACCCAGTACTTC
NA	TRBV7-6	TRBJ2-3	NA	CASSLARSPDTQYF	TGTGCCAGCAGCTTAGCGCGGTCGCCAGATACGCAGTATTTT
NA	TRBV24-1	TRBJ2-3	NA	CATNGGGSSSTDTQYF	TGTGCCACCAATGGAGGGGGGTCCTCTAGCACAGATACGCAGTATTTT
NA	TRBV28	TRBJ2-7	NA	CASSSTIGTYIPYEQYF	TGTGCCAGCAGTTCCACAATCGGGACTTATATACCCTACGAGCAGTACTTC
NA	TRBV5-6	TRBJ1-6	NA	CASSLGGFGSYNSPLHF	TGTGCCAGCAGCTTGGGTGGGTTTGGCTCCTATAATTCACCCCTCCACTTT
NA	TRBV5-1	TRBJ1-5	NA	CASSLRAGNQPQHF	TGCGCCAGCAGCTTGAGGGCAGGGAATCAGCCCCAGCATTTT
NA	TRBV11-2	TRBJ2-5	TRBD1	CASSPQTGSRSQETQYF	TGTGCCAGCAGCCCCCAGACAGGGAGCAGAAGCCAAGAGACCCAGTACTTC
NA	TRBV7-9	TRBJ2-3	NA	CATHRLGTDTQYF	TGTGCCACCCACCGGCTAGGCACAGATACGCAGTATTTT
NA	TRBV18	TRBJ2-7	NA	CASSKHPPTGPQTYEQYF	TGTGCCAGCTCGAAACATCCCCCCACAGGGCCCCAAACCTACGAGCAGTACTTC
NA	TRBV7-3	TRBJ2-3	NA	CASSEGERDTQYF	TGTGCCAGCAGCGAAGGGGAGCGGGATACGCAGTATTTT
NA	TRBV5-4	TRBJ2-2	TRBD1	CASSLTGGATGELFF	TGTGCCAGCAGCTTGACAGGGGGCGCAACCGGGGAGCTGTTTTTT
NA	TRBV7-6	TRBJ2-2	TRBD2	CASSLSIAASGSVSAGELFF	TGTGCCAGCAGCTTAAGTATCGCGGCTAGCGGGAGTGTTTCGGCCGGGGAGCTGTTTTTT
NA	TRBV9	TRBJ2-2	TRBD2	CASSVVVREGRDTGELFF	TGTGCCAGCAGCGTAGTGGTGCGGGAGGGCCGGGACACCGGGGAGCTGTTTTTT
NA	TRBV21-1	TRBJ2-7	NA	CASSKETDEQYF	TGTGCCAGCAGCAAAGAGACGGACGAGCAGTACTTC
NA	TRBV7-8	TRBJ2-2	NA	CASSGSQGLVYTGELFF	TGTGCCAGCAGCGGTTCACAGGGTTTGGTGTACACCGGGGAGCTGTTTTTT
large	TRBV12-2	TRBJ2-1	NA	CASRVRGPRYNEQFF	TGTGCAAGTCGCGTTCGTGGGCCGCGTTACAATGAGCAGTTCTTC
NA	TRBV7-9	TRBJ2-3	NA	CASSIPGTDTQYF	TGTGCCAGCAGCATCCCCGGCACAGATACGCAGTATTTT
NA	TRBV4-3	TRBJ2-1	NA	CASSLRIGTNNEQFF	TGCGCCAGCAGCCTAAGAATAGGTACCAACAATGAGCAGTTCTTC
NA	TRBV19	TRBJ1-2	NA	CASTQVPLLGGYTF	TGTGCCAGTACTCAGGTCCCTCTCCTTGGTGGCTACACCTTC
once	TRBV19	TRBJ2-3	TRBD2	CASSTGRLAGGDTQYF	TGTGCCAGTAGTACCGGTCGACTAGCGGGAGGGGATACGCAGTATTTT
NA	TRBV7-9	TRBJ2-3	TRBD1	CASSSRQGKSTDTQYF	TGTGCCAGCAGCTCCCGACAGGGAAAAAGCACAGATACGCAGTATTTT
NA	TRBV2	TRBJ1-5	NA	CASSQEGDQPQHF	TGTGCCAGCAGCCAAGAGGGGGATCAGCCCCAGCATTTT
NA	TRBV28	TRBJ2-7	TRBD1	CASRKSGTGSYEQYF	TGTGCCAGCAGAAAGTCCGGGACAGGGTCCTACGAGCAGTACTTC
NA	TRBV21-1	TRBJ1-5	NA	CASSTDSNQPQHF	TGTGCCAGCAGCACAGATAGCAATCAGCCCCAGCATTTT
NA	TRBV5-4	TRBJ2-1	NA	CASSHKSGLSYNEQFF	TGTGCCAGCAGCCATAAAAGCGGGCTCTCCTACAATGAGCAGTTCTTC
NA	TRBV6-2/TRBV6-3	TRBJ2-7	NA	CASSSQAFPYEQYF	TGTGCCAGCAGTTCCCAGGCGTTTCCATACGAGCAGTACTTC